These 25 T cell receptor beta chains share one sample of origin, sequenced in a study of tumor-infiltrating lymphocytes in primary liver carcinoma (TCRdb year 2017). The instrument was an Illumina HiSeq 2500. Using a constant-region primer and ProtoScript II reverse transcriptase, TCRbeta-specific cDNA was reverse-transcribed from 400 to 550 ng total RNA. TCRbeta libraries were built with three nested multiplex PCR rounds, a slightly modified ARM-PCR procedure. Multiplex TRBV1-TRBV30 forward primers and a Cbeta reverse primer were used in the first two PCR rounds, each of which was run for around 10 cycles. TCRdb reworked the public reads: Q25 trimming with fastp, MiXCR clone assembly, productive beta chains retained. A single entry per CDR3 protein holds the most common genes and DNA from its merged rows. This sample has some 180,000 distinct CDR3 sequences in its table, and approximately 86% of those were observed once. 15% to 20% of the sample lies in the top ten.

Total RNA and DNA were co-extracted without cell sorting from around 20-30 mg of bulk tissue using the AllPrep DNA/RNA mini kit. The sample taken for sequencing was tumor tissue from primary liver carcinoma. Receptors were obtained from a middle-aged man with primary liver carcinoma and hepatitis B virus infection.

The chain couples TRBV12-3 or TRBV12-4 to TRBJ2-7; unclear D gene. The CDR3 sequence is 13 residues long. The CDR3 spells CTNTLTSSYEQYF. The CDR3 DNA reads TGTACCAACACCCTGACATCCTCCTACGAGCAGTACTTC.

The genes are TRBV12-3 or TRBV12-4 and TRBJ1-5, with 10 nucleotides matching TRBD1. V was pared by 8 bases and J by 9 bases, with 7 bases of the junction left unmatched. The CDR3 runs to 13 residues. The CDR3 DNA follows: TGTGCCAGCGGTTGGGACAGGGGACGGCCCCAGCATTTT. It codes for CASGWDRGRPQHF.

Regarding this clonotype: At one end the junction does not follow the germline gene, possibly because of a read error. The chain is built from TRBV11-1 and TRBJ1-1; D unresolved. Germline values: CDR1 SGHAT, CDR2 FQDESV (reference sequence). The CDR3 length is 14 residues. The CDR3 here is CTSTGIDMNSEAFF. For the CDR3, the DNA is TGTACCAGCACCGGGATAGACATGAACTCTGAAGCTTTCTTT.

This clonotype was counted ten times or more. This chain uses TRBV30 with TRBJ2-1; TRBD2 agrees at 7 bases. Germline values: CDR1 GTSNPN, CDR2 SVGIG (reference sequence). The CDR3 contains 13 residues. V lost 5 bases and J lost 12; bases outside the gene matches: 13. CDR3 loop: CAWAGDRRAPQFF. DNA of the CDR3: TGTGCCTGGGCGGGGGACCGACGAGCCCCGCAGTTCTTC.

The V gene is TRBV4-2, the J gene TRBJ1-2, with D hard to call. The CDR3 spans 15 residues. V lost 3 bases to trimming and J lost 9 bases, with 20 bases between them. Germline lookup yields CDR1 LGHNA and CDR2 YNFKEQ. CDR3 in amino acids: CASSQEVIGVDCYTF. The CDR3 region has the DNA TGTGCCAGCAGCCAGGAAGTAATCGGGGTGGACTGCTACACCTTC.

This clonotype was picked up many times. The chain is built from TRBV5-8 and TRBJ2-1, with TRBD2 identical over 12 bases. J was trimmed by 1 base and V by 5 bases; bases with no gene match: 13. The germline V gene has CDR1 SGHTS and CDR2 YDEGEE. This CDR3 contains 19 residues. The CDR3 nucleotides read TGTGCCAGCAGGTTAGTCTCACTAGCGGGAGGAGCGTCCTACAATGAGCAGTTCTTC. Translation gives CASRLVSLAGGASYNEQFF.

With regard to this clonotype: At one end the junction does not follow the germline gene, possibly because of a read error. The chain couples TRBV7-8 to TRBJ2-7; 7 bases are a match to TRBD2. CDR1 and CDR2 (germline): SGHVS, FQNEAQ. This CDR3 comprises 17 residues. In nucleotides, the CDR3 is TGTGCCAGCAGCCTGAAGGGAGGGACTACACTTACCCTCGAGCAATACTTC. This translates into CASSLKGGTTLTLEQYF.

The chain recombines TRBV6-5 with TRBJ2-7; D not certain. The CDR3 has 13 residues. Germline CDR1 is MNHEY and CDR2 is SVGAGI. In DNA form, the CDR3 reads TGTACCGGCAGTTCCCTAAGTTCTTACGAGCAGTACTTC. Its protein is CTGSSLSSYEQYF.

Details on this clonotype: At one of its ends the junction is not consistent with the germline gene, which may arise from a read error. The chain is built from TRBV11-2 and TRBJ2-5; the match to TRBD2 covers 7 bases. Germline V gene sequence: CDR1 SGHAT, CDR2 FQNNGV. This CDR3 spans 18 amino acids. The CDR3, as DNA: TGTGCCAGCAGGCCTAGCTCAATCCAGGGTAGTGGGCGGGAGACCCGGTACTTC. This sequence encodes CASRPSSIQGSGRETRYF.

This clonotype has a single count. A much larger clone differs by one base, so this may be a read error. This chain connects TRBV7-9 to TRBJ2-7; 7 positions agree with TRBD2. The CDR3 length is 15 residues. CDR1 SEHNR and CDR2 FQNEAQ come from the germline V gene (reference sequence). DNA of the CDR3: TGTACCAGCAGCTTAGCGGGCGGGTCAACCTACGAGCAGTACTTC. It is translated as CTSSLAGGSTYEQYF.

The chain's CDR3 is CASNSAGTGPYEQYF. CDR3 bases: TGCGCCAGCAACTCCGCCGGGACTGGACCTTACGAGCAGTACTTC. V usage is TRBV5-1 and J usage is TRBJ2-7, with D maybe TRBD2 (6 bases). Germline CDR1 and CDR2: SGHRS and YFSETQ. V lost 6 bases to trimming and J lost 4 bases, with 20 bases between them. The CDR3 totals 15 residues.

This clonotype was observed a single time. It may be a read error: a sequence one base away is much more abundant. The chain has TRBV28 and TRBJ2-6, with 8 nucleotides matching TRBD2. Germline V gene lookup returns CDR1 MDHEN and CDR2 SYDVKM. V shed 7 bases and J 0 bases; nucleotides not matched to a gene: 2. This CDR3 has 15 amino acids. CDR3: CASTGGISGANVLTF. CDR3 coding DNA: TGTGCCAGCACGGGGGGGATCTCTGGGGCCAACGTCCTGACTTTC.

In regard to this clonotype: A read error may produce the germline difference seen at one junction end. J is TRBJ2-5 and V is TRBV20-1; possible D gene TRBD2, 5 bases. This CDR3 has 15 amino acids. Per the germline V gene, CDR1 is DFQATT and CDR2 is SNEGSKA (reference sequence). The CDR3 loop is CSQTTDGNTQEVQYF. Here the CDR3 DNA reads TGTAGTCAGACCACTGACGGAAATACCCAGGAGGTCCAGTACTTC.

As regards this clonotype: The junction differs from germline at one of its ends, possibly a read error. The chain couples TRBV5-1 to TRBJ2-7; D gene ambiguous. Germline lookup yields CDR1 SGHRS and CDR2 YFSETQ. The CDR3 has 15 amino acids. CDR3 amino acids: CANSLGRISSYEQYF. CDR3 DNA sequence: TGCGCCAACAGCTTGGGTCGGATAAGCTCCTACGAGCAGTACTTC. Together with reference TRBV5-1 and TRBJ2-7, the CDR3 gives the full variable domain: KAGVTQTPRYLIKTRGQQVTLSCSPISGHRSVSWYQQTPGQGLQFLFEYFSETQRNKGNFPGRFSGRQFSNSRSEMNVSTLELGDSALYLCANSLGRISSYEQYFGPGTRLTVT.

This clonotype was observed at least ten times. The chain has TRBV30 and TRBJ2-3; D might be TRBD1 or TRBD2, each matching 5 bases. From germline, CDR1 is GTSNPN and CDR2 SVGIG (reference sequence). Trimming took 1 base from V and 6 from J, leaving 14 bases between them. The CDR3 length is 14 residues. CDR3: CAWSAGTYSDTQYF. As DNA, the CDR3 is TGTGCCTGGAGTGCGGGGACGTACTCGGATACGCAGTATTTT.

This clonotype was counted a single time. The chain carries TRBV12-3 or TRBV12-4 and TRBJ2-5, with D hard to call. The J call may be faulty, since TRBJ2-1 better matches the DNA end. CDR3 length: 13 residues. The CDR3 region is CASSVGDQETQFF. The CDR3 DNA is TGTGCCAGCAGTGTAGGCGACCAAGAGACCCAGTTCTTC.

In the case of this clonotype: The junction does not match germline at one end; this may be a read error. The gene calls are TRBV12-3 or TRBV12-4 and TRBJ1-1; D gene ambiguous. This CDR3 spans 13 amino acids. The CDR3 nucleotides are TGTGACAGCACACTAGACGGATACACTGAAGCTTTCTTT. Translating it yields CDSTLDGYTEAFF.

Remarks on this clonotype: At one end the junction does not follow the germline gene, possibly because of a read error. The rearrangement uses TRBV12-3 or TRBV12-4 and TRBJ2-1; 9 bases are a match to TRBD2. The CDR3 loop spans 18 amino acids. The DNA of the CDR3 is TGTACCAGCAGTGCCCACAGAGGGGTAGCGGGAGACAACAATGAGCAGTTCTTC. Its protein is CTSSAHRGVAGDNNEQFF.

About this clonotype: Because the CDR3 is missing its conserved closing phenylalanine or tryptophan, this is likely a read error. The rearrangement joins TRBV11-1 to TRBJ1-6, with D unclear. This CDR3 spans 13 amino acids. Germline CDR1 SGHAT, CDR2 FQDESV (reference sequence). DNA for the CDR3: TGTCCCAGCAGCCGGGCACTGGTTTCACCCCTCCACGTT. Its translation: CPSSRALVSPLHV.

Turning to this clonotype: Because it lacks the conserved phenylalanine or tryptophan at the end, this CDR3 is likely a read error. J is TRBJ2-1 and V is TRBV11-3; D is perhaps TRBD2 (6 bases). This CDR3 region has 14 residues. Germline V gives CDR1 SGHNT, CDR2 YENEEA. The CDR3, as DNA: TGTGCTAGCAGCTTATTTCCGGACTACAATAAGCAGTTCATC. Translating gives CASSLFPDYNKQFI.

This chain uses TRBV20-1 with TRBJ2-6; D not resolved. V gave up 3 bases and J gave up 0 bases, with 3 bases separating them. Germline-derived CDR1 and CDR2 are DFQATT and SNEGSKA (reference sequence). This CDR3 comprises 13 residues. The CDR3 DNA reads TGCAGTGCTAGGGGCTCTGGGGCCAACGTCCTGACTTTC. This codes for CSARGSGANVLTF.

Of note for this clonotype: The junction departs from the called germline gene at one end, perhaps through a read error. This chain connects TRBV28 to TRBJ1-1; D is possibly TRBD1 (5 bases). The CDR3 runs to 16 residues. Germline V gene sequence: CDR1 MDHEN, CDR2 SYDVKM. In DNA, the CDR3 is TGTGCCAGCCCAGGGAGATTGGGGGAGGGTAACACTGAAGCTTCCTTT. This sequence encodes CASPGRLGEGNTEASF.

Of note for this clonotype: The junction does not match germline at one end; this may be a read error. The CDR3 DNA sequence: TGTGCCAGCTGCTTTAGCGGGAGGCGGACAGATATGCCGTATTTT. Protein sequence: CASCFSGRRTDMPYF. The chain is built from TRBV11-3 and TRBJ2-3; TRBD2 aligns across 10 bases. The length of the CDR3 is 15 residues. The germline V gene encodes CDR1 SGHNT and CDR2 YENEEA.

This clonotype has just one count. The CDR3 end shows no conserved phenylalanine or tryptophan, and so a read error is likely. This chain links TRBV6-6 with TRBJ2-1; 8 nucleotides align to TRBD2. CDR3 length: 16 residues. Germline lookup yields CDR1 MNHNY and CDR2 SVGAGI (reference sequence). The CDR3 coding sequence is TGTGCTAGCAGTTTAACCGGGACTAGCTCCTACAATGAGCAGTTCTTA. Translating it yields CASSLTGTSSYNEQFL.

The count of this clonotype is one. The gene calls are TRBV27 and TRBJ2-7; TRBD1 matches 9 bases. CDR3 size: 15 residues. Germline lookup yields CDR1 MNHEY and CDR2 SMNVEV (reference sequence). With 4 bases clipped from V and 0 bases from J, the junction kept 4 bases outside the gene matches. The CDR3 spells CASSCRDRDSYEQYF. CDR3 nucleotide sequence: TGTGCCAGCAGTTGCCGGGACAGGGACTCCTACGAGCAGTACTTC.